Described below is a single T cell receptor beta chain sequence and its context. Its matching antigen is unknown. MiXCR was run by TCRdb on the reads, yielding one entry per CDR3 protein. This sample has a few hundred thousand distinct CDR3 sequences; nearly 35% occur once, and the top ten carry roughly 14%. These data come from a study of T cell repertoires in cytomegalovirus infection. Germline CDR1 SGHNT, CDR2 YYREEE (reference sequence). CDR3 length: 14 amino acids. The V segment lost 9 bases and the J segment 0 bases; nucleotides outside the gene matches: 5. The chain recombines TRBV5-4 with TRBJ2-3; 9 bases agree with TRBD2. The TCR originated in a human donor in good health (CMV status not recorded). Some clones in this sample may be carry-over from other donors' samples. The sequencing here drew on cultured PBMCs, taken from culture after CMV antigen stimulation. The CDR3 sequence is CATSSGGSTDTQYF. The CDR3 DNA follows: TGTGCCACTTCGAGCGGGGGGAGCACAGATACGCAGTATTTT.